This T cell receptor beta chain comes out of a study of T-cell memory formation after mild COVID-19. Study as a whole: Across donors, TCR clusters were largely donor specific.

TCRdb fed the 5' RACE reads into MiXCR, producing one record per CDR3 protein. The sample shows roughly 350,000 distinct CDR3 sequences, approximately 29% of them seen only once. CDR3 length: 14 amino acids. The sample holds a few counts of this clonotype. Germline and junction disagree at one end, which may indicate a read error. The sample comprised PBMCs or a T cell subset sorted from them (not recorded which). This TCR came from an adult woman who had mild COVID-19 (a few samples of this study predate the infection). Cell type and time point are not known. This chain links TRBV12-3 or TRBV12-4 with TRBJ1-1; TRBD1 might be the D (6 bases). This chain's CDR3 is CASSFLTGNAEAFF. For the CDR3, the DNA is TGTGCCAGCAGTTTCCTCACAGGGAACGCTGAAGCTTTCTTT.